Sequencing of this T cell receptor beta chain was carried out in a study of regulatory T cells in long-lasting Graves disease. CDR3 length equals 15 residues. Trimming stripped 4 bases from V and 6 bases from J, with 18 bases between. Per the germline V gene, CDR1 is SEHNR and CDR2 is FQNEAQ (reference sequence). Time point: persistent/refractory GD, antithyroid drugs over 5 years with positive TRAb. Construction of the TCR library relied on RNA isolated from PBMCs. Construction of the TCR beta libraries employed iRepertoire HTBI primers in conjunction with Arm-PCR of CDR3 regions. In TCRdb, the multiplex PCR reads were re-called with MiXCR into one record per CDR3 protein. The table has 350,000 to 500,000 distinct CDR3 sequences, 21% seen once.

The source is a female donor with Graves disease. The starting material was peripheral blood mononuclear cells (PBMCs), obtained when the disease was refractory, from a patient treated with antithyroid drugs. The rearrangement uses TRBV7-9 and TRBJ1-1, with unresolved D. CDR3 in amino acids: CASSSVPLSWAEAFF. CDR3 nucleotide sequence: TGTGCCAGCAGCTCCGTCCCCCTAAGTTGGGCTGAAGCTTTCTTT. The full variable domain, with the rest looked up from reference TRBV7-9 and TRBJ1-1, is DTGVSQNPRHKITKRGQNVTFRCDPISEHNRLYWYRQTLGQGPEFLTYFQNEAQLEKSRLLSDRFSAERPKGSFSTLEIQRTEQGDSAMYLCASSSVPLSWAEAFFGQGTRLTVV.